This T cell receptor beta chain was identified during a study of Tregs in tolerant kidney transplant recipients. Trimming removed 4 bases from V and 6 bases from J, with 10 bases in between. This CDR3 contains 12 residues. The germline V gene has CDR1 MNHEY and CDR2 SVGAGI. Study results and caveats: Biological reproducibility was not directly addressed in this study.

CD4+CD25+CD127- Tregs, CD4+CD25- non-Tregs, CD4 and CD8 cells were sorted. Concerning this clone itself: The antigen remains undetermined.

Clones were read by immunoSEQ multiplex PCR, and TCRdb kept only the in-frame ones, dropping some. Of 200,000 to 300,000 clones listed, approximately 83% were seen once; the top ten hold around 0.68%. The TCR was taken from a human donor in good health. The sequencing sample was made of CD4+ T cells from blood. This chain uses TRBV6-5 with TRBJ2-7; D unresolved. CDR3 amino acids: CASSLLGGEQYF. CDR3 sequence (DNA): TGTGCCAGCAGTTTGCTTGGCGGCGAGCAGTACTTC.